This is a list of T cell receptor beta chains from one sample in a study of graft-versus-host responses after intestinal transplantation. These receptors have no identified antigens. Some clones are missing from TCRdb's copy, which holds only in-frame ones; the method was immunoSEQ multiplex PCR. The sample carries about 70,000 clones, roughly 89% recorded once. The sequencing used unstimulated CD8+ T cells sorted from spleen or lymph node cells, collected before transplant. Receptors were obtained from a human donor who was the organ donor for an intestinal transplant. CDR3s include the opening cysteine and the closing phenylalanine or tryptophan. A D gene is named only where the DNA matches it firmly. Clone size is not always given. Where it is, it says once, few, many or a class for expanded clones.

size: -; D: -; V: TRBV7-7; J: TRBJ2-5; CDR3: CASSPDGVQETQYF; DNA: TGTGCTAGCAGCCCAGACGGGGTTCAAGAGACCCAGTACTTC
size: -; D: -; V: TRBV7-6; J: TRBJ1-1; CDR3: CASSSRFKGDGNTEAFF; DNA: TGTGCCAGCAGCTCTAGGTTTAAAGGGGATGGTAACACTGAAGCTTTCTTT
size: -; D: -; V: TRBV27; J: TRBJ1-2; CDR3: CASSSGNGYTF; DNA: TGTGCCAGCAGTTCGGGGAACGGCTACACCTTC
size: -; D: TRBD1; V: TRBV4-3; J: TRBJ2-3; CDR3: CASSQDRESDTQYF; DNA: TGCGCCAGCAGCCAGGACAGGGAATCAGATACGCAGTATTTT
size: -; D: -; V: TRBV27; J: TRBJ2-1; CDR3: CASSGGGGTYNEQFF; DNA: TGTGCCAGCAGTGGGGGCGGGGGAACCTACAATGAGCAGTTCTTC
size: -; D: -; V: TRBV4-2; J: TRBJ2-2; CDR3: CASRERASGELFF; DNA: TGTGCCAGCAGAGAGCGGGCTTCCGGGGAGCTGTTTTTT
size: -; D: -; V: TRBV28; J: TRBJ1-1; CDR3: CASSLEGWITEAFF; DNA: TGTGCCAGCAGTTTGGAGGGATGGATCACTGAAGCTTTCTTT
size: -; D: TRBD2; V: TRBV2; J: TRBJ2-2; CDR3: CASSGLAGRNTGELFF; DNA: TGTGCCAGCAGTGGACTAGCGGGGAGGAACACCGGGGAGCTGTTTTTT
size: -; D: TRBD2; V: TRBV4-1; J: TRBJ2-2; CDR3: CASSQTTSGGNGELFF; DNA: TGCGCCAGCAGCCAAACGACTAGCGGGGGGAACGGGGAGCTGTTTTTT
size: -; D: -; V: TRBV27; J: TRBJ2-2; CDR3: CASSSPSNTGELFF; DNA: TGTGCCAGCAGTTCCCCCTCGAACACCGGGGAGCTGTTTTTT
size: -; D: TRBD1; V: TRBV20-1; J: TRBJ2-3; CDR3: CSAWDRLTQYF; DNA: TGCAGTGCTTGGGACAGGTTGACGCAGTATTTT
size: -; D: -; V: TRBV7-9; J: TRBJ1-1; CDR3: CASSLAGNEAFF; DNA: TGTGCCAGCAGCTTAGCGGGCAATGAAGCTTTCTTT
size: -; D: -; V: TRBV6-1; J: TRBJ1-4; CDR3: CASREGEKLFF; DNA: TGTGCCAGCCGCGAGGGTGAAAAACTGTTTTTT
size: -; D: -; V: TRBV28; J: TRBJ1-5; CDR3: CASSFLNQPQHF; DNA: TGTGCCAGCAGTTTTCTCAATCAGCCCCAGCATTTT
size: -; D: TRBD1; V: TRBV6-1; J: TRBJ1-5; CDR3: CASTPRDRGPQPQHF; DNA: TGTGCCAGCACCCCCCGGGACAGGGGGCCTCAGCCCCAGCATTTT
size: -; D: -; V: TRBV28; J: TRBJ1-1; CDR3: CAGGDYNTEAFF; DNA: TGTGCCGGCGGGGACTACAACACTGAAGCTTTCTTT
size: -; D: TRBD2; V: TRBV27; J: TRBJ2-2; CDR3: CASSPLSVAGAPLGTGELFF; DNA: TGTGCCAGCAGTCCACTCTCTGTAGCGGGGGCCCCGCTCGGCACCGGGGAGCTGTTTTTT
size: -; D: TRBD1; V: TRBV5-1; J: TRBJ1-1; CDR3: CASSARQGAFTEAFF; DNA: TGCGCCAGCAGCGCAAGACAGGGGGCTTTCACTGAAGCTTTCTTT
size: -; D: TRBD2; V: TRBV18; J: TRBJ2-2; CDR3: CASSPGGRANTGELFF; DNA: TGTGCCAGCTCACCTGGAGGGAGGGCGAACACCGGGGAGCTGTTTTTT
size: -; D: TRBD2; V: TRBV28; J: TRBJ2-3; CDR3: CASIAGWGTDTQYF; DNA: TGTGCATCGATAGCGGGATGGGGCACAGATACGCAGTATTTT
size: -; D: TRBD2; V: TRBV28; J: TRBJ2-3; CDR3: CASSRTSGDTQYF; DNA: TGTGCCAGCAGTCGGACTAGCGGAGATACGCAGTATTTT
size: -; D: -; V: TRBV9; J: TRBJ1-6; CDR3: CASSTEGGNSPLHF; DNA: TGTGCCAGCAGCACGGAGGGCGGTAATTCACCCCTCCACTTT
size: -; D: TRBD2; V: TRBV13; J: TRBJ2-1; CDR3: CASSLVSGGSSYNEQFF; DNA: TGTGCCAGCAGCTTAGTGAGCGGGGGCAGTTCCTACAATGAGCAGTTCTTC
size: -; D: TRBD2; V: TRBV4-3; J: TRBJ2-1; CDR3: CASSQDAGAGYNEQFF; DNA: TGCGCCAGCAGCCAAGATGCGGGAGCAGGGTACAATGAGCAGTTCTTC
size: -; D: TRBD2; V: TRBV7-2; J: TRBJ2-5; CDR3: CASSLASAGGLETQYF; DNA: TGTGCCAGCAGCTTAGCGTCAGCGGGGGGTTTGGAGACCCAGTACTTC
size: -; D: TRBD1; V: TRBV10-3; J: TRBJ1-2; CDR3: CAISPDRGQGVGGYTF; DNA: TGTGCCATCAGTCCCGATCGAGGACAGGGAGTGGGTGGCTACACCTTC
size: once; D: TRBD2; V: TRBV2; J: TRBJ2-3; CDR3: CASNDGGTTSTDTQYF; DNA: TGTGCCAGCAATGACGGGGGGACTACTAGCACAGATACGCAGTATTTT
size: -; D: -; V: TRBV10-3; J: TRBJ1-1; CDR3: CAISESGQNTEAFF; DNA: TGTGCCATCAGTGAGTCGGGACAGAACACTGAAGCTTTCTTT
size: -; D: -; V: TRBV27; J: TRBJ2-5; CDR3: CASSTEKIQETQYF; DNA: TGTGCCAGCAGTACCGAGAAAATCCAAGAGACCCAGTACTTC
size: -; D: -; V: TRBV7-6; J: TRBJ2-2; CDR3: CASSHEQGNTGELFF; DNA: TGTGCCAGCAGCCACGAACAGGGCAACACCGGGGAGCTGTTTTTT
size: -; D: TRBD1; V: TRBV7-8; J: TRBJ1-1; CDR3: CASSALLGTANTEAFF; DNA: TGTGCCAGCAGCGCTTTACTCGGGACAGCGAACACTGAAGCTTTCTTT
size: -; D: TRBD2; V: TRBV6-5; J: TRBJ2-1; CDR3: CASSELAGGTEQFF; DNA: TGTGCCAGCAGTGAACTAGCGGGGGGGACTGAGCAGTTCTTC
size: -; D: TRBD1; V: TRBV29-1; J: TRBJ2-2; CDR3: CSVRQGDTGELFF; DNA: TGCAGCGTTCGTCAGGGGGACACCGGGGAGCTGTTTTTT
size: once; D: -; V: TRBV30; J: TRBJ1-5; CDR3: CAWSLEGGNQPQHF; DNA: TGTGCCTGGAGTCTTGAAGGGGGCAATCAGCCCCAGCATTTT
size: once; D: TRBD2; V: TRBV11-2; J: TRBJ2-1; CDR3: CASSLMAGGLRNEQFF; DNA: TGTGCCAGCAGCTTAATGGCGGGGGGGCTCCGCAATGAGCAGTTCTTC
size: few; D: TRBD2; V: TRBV7-8; J: TRBJ2-5; CDR3: CASSSSGLARETQYF; DNA: TGTGCCAGCAGCTCCAGCGGACTAGCGAGGGAGACCCAGTACTTC
size: -; D: TRBD1; V: TRBV7-9; J: TRBJ2-5; CDR3: CASSLPRSRQGEMETQYF; DNA: TGTGCCAGCAGCTTACCCCGATCCCGACAGGGTGAAATGGAGACCCAGTACTTC
size: -; D: -; V: TRBV9; J: TRBJ2-1; CDR3: CASSEGGVYNEQFF; DNA: TGTGCCAGCAGCGAAGGAGGGGTATACAATGAGCAGTTCTTC
size: -; D: -; V: TRBV7-6; J: TRBJ1-4; CDR3: CASSPGGGWEKLFF; DNA: TGTGCCAGCAGCCCTGGCGGGGGATGGGAAAAACTGTTTTTT
size: once; D: TRBD1; V: TRBV29-1; J: TRBJ1-1; CDR3: CSARQGMNTEAFF; DNA: TGCAGCGCTCGACAGGGGATGAACACTGAAGCTTTCTTT
size: once; D: TRBD2; V: TRBV4-3; J: TRBJ2-5; CDR3: CASSQFSGGGTQYF; DNA: TGCGCCAGCAGCCAATTTAGCGGGGGAGGGACCCAGTACTTC
size: -; D: -; V: TRBV28; J: TRBJ2-5; CDR3: CASSYPGLQETQYF; DNA: TGTGCCAGCAGTTATCCGGGACTGCAAGAGACCCAGTACTTC
size: -; D: TRBD2; V: TRBV5-6; J: TRBJ2-3; CDR3: CASSLYVILAGGSSDTQYF; DNA: TGTGCCAGCAGCTTGTATGTTATCTTGGCGGGGGGCAGTTCAGATACGCAGTATTTT
size: -; D: TRBD1; V: TRBV28; J: TRBJ1-3; CDR3: CASSLGDSGNTIYF; DNA: TGTGCCAGCAGTTTGGGGGACAGTGGAAACACCATATATTTT
size: once; D: -; V: TRBV4-1; J: TRBJ1-1; CDR3: CASSPGKNTEAFF; DNA: TGCGCCAGCAGCCCAGGAAAGAACACTGAAGCTTTCTTT
size: -; D: TRBD1; V: TRBV4-3; J: TRBJ2-2; CDR3: CASSQDTSDRINTGELFF; DNA: TGCGCCAGCAGCCAAGATACATCGGACAGGATTAACACCGGGGAGCTGTTTTTT
size: -; D: -; V: TRBV5-6; J: TRBJ2-1; CDR3: CASRITYNEQFF; DNA: TGTGCCAGCAGGATTACTTACAATGAGCAGTTCTTC
size: once; D: -; V: TRBV4-3; J: TRBJ2-1; CDR3: CASSQEQGQYNEQFF; DNA: TGCGCCAGCAGCCAAGAACAGGGACAATACAATGAGCAGTTCTTC
size: -; D: -; V: TRBV27; J: TRBJ2-3; CDR3: CASSLAIQQGTDTQYF; DNA: TGTGCCAGCAGTTTGGCGATACAACAGGGCACAGATACGCAGTATTTT
size: -; D: TRBD2; V: TRBV28; J: TRBJ2-1; CDR3: CASSLGGVNEQFF; DNA: TGTGCCAGCAGTTTAGGGGGGGTCAATGAGCAGTTCTTC
size: -; D: TRBD1; V: TRBV6-1; J: TRBJ2-1; CDR3: CASRAGTGQGQFF; DNA: TGTGCCAGCAGAGCAGGGACAGGCCAGGGGCAGTTCTTC
size: few; D: -; V: TRBV6-4; J: TRBJ2-1; CDR3: CASSEEQNNEQFF; DNA: TGTGCCAGCAGTGAGGAACAGAACAATGAGCAGTTCTTC
size: -; D: -; V: TRBV7-8; J: TRBJ1-5; CDR3: CASSLRDPKNQPQHF; DNA: TGTGCCAGCAGCCTGCGGGATCCCAAGAATCAGCCCCAGCATTTT
size: -; D: -; V: TRBV28; J: TRBJ1-2; CDR3: CASEQGGGYTF; DNA: TGTGCCAGCGAGCAGGGTGGTGGCTACACCTTC
size: -; D: -; V: TRBV13; J: TRBJ2-3; CDR3: CASSLDDSRRGTDTQYF; DNA: TGTGCCAGCAGCTTAGACGACAGCCGCCGGGGCACAGATACGCAGTATTTT
size: -; D: TRBD2; V: TRBV5-1; J: TRBJ2-1; CDR3: CASSFGTREYNEQFF; DNA: TGCGCCAGCAGCTTCGGGACTAGGGAGTACAATGAGCAGTTCTTC
size: -; D: -; V: TRBV19; J: TRBJ1-5; CDR3: CASSPAGDQPQHF; DNA: TGTGCCAGTAGTCCAGCAGGGGATCAGCCCCAGCATTTT
size: -; D: -; V: TRBV27; J: TRBJ2-1; CDR3: CASSLTGLELRGSYNEQFF; DNA: TGTGCCAGCAGTCTAACGGGACTGGAGCTCCGGGGCTCCTACAATGAGCAGTTCTTC
size: -; D: -; V: TRBV28; J: TRBJ1-3; CDR3: CASSLLPEASSGNTIYF; DNA: TGTGCCAGCAGTTTATTACCAGAGGCCTCCTCTGGAAACACCATATATTTT
size: -; D: -; V: TRBV7-3; J: TRBJ2-1; CDR3: CASSWGGRNEQFF; DNA: TGTGCCAGCAGTTGGGGGGGCCGCAATGAGCAGTTCTTC